The 27 T cell receptor beta chains in this list originate from one sample, sequenced in a study of human T cells and chemical hapten exposure. Each CDR3 protein gets one entry after TCRdb re-called the RACE reads with MiXCR. Among some 350,000 distinct CDR3 sequences listed, under 6.5% were seen once. The sample's time point: patch test 2, 6 weeks after DPC sensitization. As to treatment: therapeutic diphenylcyclopropenone sensitization with weekly scalp DPC. Sample: whole blood, taken in connection with sensitization to the hapten diphenylcyclopropenone (DPC). These receptors came from a woman younger than 30 with alopecia areata. Some clones in this sample may be carry-over from other donors' samples.

This clonotype was counted at least ten times. The chain joins TRBV29-1 to TRBJ1-4; D uncertain. The CDR3 is 12 residues long. Germline lookup yields CDR1 SQVTM and CDR2 ANQGSEA. The chain's CDR3 is CAAGVTNEKLFF. The CDR3 DNA sequence: TGCGCCGCCGGGGTAACTAATGAAAAACTGTTTTTT.

This clonotype occurred many times. The CDR3 region is CASSYDSRNYGYTF. The DNA of the CDR3 is TGTGCCAGCAGTTACGACTCCAGAAATTATGGCTACACCTTC. The genes are TRBV6-5 and TRBJ1-2, with D unclear. V was trimmed by 2 bases and J by 5 bases, leaving 12 bases between them. The CDR3 loop spans 14 amino acids. Germline lookup yields CDR1 MNHEY and CDR2 SVGAGI.

A few counts support this clonotype. The chain is built from TRBV4-3 and TRBJ1-2; D ambiguous. From germline, CDR1 is LGHNA and CDR2 YSLEER. The CDR3 runs 14 residues. V was cut by 0 bases and J by 2 bases, with 7 bases left in between. CDR3 protein: CASSQDELNYGYTF. CDR3 nucleotide sequence: TGCGCCAGCAGCCAAGATGAACTAAACTATGGCTACACCTTC.

This clonotype came up many times. The chain recombines TRBV27 with TRBJ1-1, with a tentative D call TRBD1 (6 bases). The V end lost 8 bases, the J end lost 0 bases, and 16 bases lay between the germline ends. The CDR3 loop spans 15 amino acids. Looked up from germline, CDR1 is MNHEY and CDR2 is SMNVEV (reference sequence). The CDR3: CASFSGQYMNTEAFF. The CDR3 DNA reads as TGTGCCAGCTTTAGTGGACAGTACATGAACACTGAAGCTTTCTTT.

This clonotype came up once. V is TRBV10-3 and J is TRBJ2-1, with 8 bases lining up with TRBD2. V gave up 3 bases and J gave up 10 bases; unmatched junction bases: 2. Germline CDR1 reads ENHRY; CDR2 reads SYGVKD. CDR3 length: 12 amino acids. For the CDR3, the DNA is TGTGCCATCAGTGACCCTAGCGGGGAGCAGTTCTTC. Translating gives CAISDPSGEQFF.

This clonotype was seen ten or more times. This chain links TRBV5-5 with TRBJ1-5; TRBD1 agrees at 7 bases. Trimming removed 4 bases from V and 3 bases from J; junction bases left unmatched: 7. CDR1 is SGHKS, CDR2 YYEKEE, per germline (reference sequence). The CDR3 loop spans 15 amino acids. The CDR3 is CASSGWGQHNQPQHF. CDR3 coding DNA: TGTGCCAGCAGCGGATGGGGACAGCACAATCAGCCCCAGCATTTT.

The genes are TRBV7-9 and TRBJ1-4, with 7 bases that match TRBD1. The CDR3 is made up of 18 amino acids. Germline values: CDR1 SEHNR, CDR2 FQNEAQ (reference sequence). J gave up 11 bases and V 0 bases, and 18 bases lay outside the gene matches. The CDR3, as DNA: TGTGCCAGCAGCTTAGCGTATGGGACAGATATTCACGAGAAGAAACTGTTTTTT. Translated: CASSLAYGTDIHEKKLFF.

In this sample, this clonotype turned up a few times. V usage is TRBV12-3 or TRBV12-4 and J usage is TRBJ1-6; 10 nucleotides match TRBD1. The V gene end was trimmed by 6 bases and the J gene end by 10 bases; junction bases not matched to a gene: 9. This CDR3 contains 15 residues. CDR3 residues: CASSEMTGGGSPLHF. The CDR3 DNA reads as TGTGCCAGCAGCGAAATGACAGGGGGCGGATCACCCCTCCACTTT.

This clonotype has at least ten counts. The chain combines TRBV24-1 with TRBJ1-2; possible D gene TRBD1, 5 bases. CDR1 is KGHDR, CDR2 SFDVKD, per germline. The CDR3 length is 20 residues. V dropped 3 bases and J dropped 2 bases, with 27 bases sitting between them. DNA for the CDR3: TGTGCCACCAGTGATCGAGATCAGACGAAGGGGCCTTCCAAGAACTATGGCTACACCTTC. As protein: CATSDRDQTKGPSKNYGYTF.

Many counts were recorded for this clonotype. This chain uses TRBV6-5 with TRBJ2-5, with TRBD2 matching over 7 bases. In germline, CDR1 is MNHEY, CDR2 SVGAGI. CDR3 length: 15 amino acids. After removal of 2 bases from V and 4 bases from J, the junction contained 7 bases not matched to a gene. The CDR3: CASSYREGGPETQYF. In DNA, the CDR3 is TGTGCCAGCAGTTACAGGGAGGGAGGCCCAGAGACCCAGTACTTC.

There are a few counts of this clonotype. The V and J genes are TRBV3-1 and TRBJ1-3; D call uncertain. V was shortened by 3 bases and J by 0 bases, with 12 bases between the two germline ends. The CDR3 length is 16 residues. Germline V gene lookup returns CDR1 LGHDT and CDR2 YNNKEL (reference sequence). The CDR3 DNA reads as TGTGCCAGCAGCCACGTGCGAGGGCCCTCTGGAAACACCATATATTTT. Its translation is CASSHVRGPSGNTIYF. The entire variable domain, with the rest obtained from reference TRBV3-1 and TRBJ1-3, is as follows: DTAVSQTPKYLVTQMGNDKSIKCEQNLGHDTMYWYKQDSKKFLKIMFSYNNKELIINETVPNRFSPKSPDKAHLNLHINSLELGDSAVYFCASSHVRGPSGNTIYFGEGSWLTVV.

This clonotype was counted a few times. This chain connects TRBV18 to TRBJ1-2; 7 nucleotides align to TRBD1. In germline, CDR1 is KGHSH, CDR2 LQKENI. The CDR3 consists of 14 residues. V gave up 5 bases and J gave up 2 bases; unmatched junction bases: 5. Here the CDR3 DNA reads TGTGCCAGCTCAGGTCCGGGACAGAACTATGGCTACACCTTC. This sequence encodes CASSGPGQNYGYTF. Complete variable domain (other parts from reference TRBV18 and TRBJ1-2): NAGVMQNPRHLVRRRGQEARLRCSPMKGHSHVYWYRQLPEEGLKFMVYLQKENIIDESGMPKERFSAEFPKEGPSILRIQQVVRGDSAAYFCASSGPGQNYGYTFGSGTRLTVV.

This clonotype was observed a few times. The rearrangement links TRBV9 to TRBJ2-2, with 7 bases that match TRBD2. Looked up from germline, CDR1 is SGDLS and CDR2 is YYNGEE. V lost 4 bases to trimming and J lost 4 bases; unmatched junction nucleotides: 7. The CDR3 length is 15 residues. The CDR3 sequence: CASSPPLAATGELFF. CDR3 nucleotide sequence: TGTGCCAGCAGCCCACCTCTAGCGGCCACCGGGGAGCTGTTTTTT.

The CDR3 spells CSAVTGGTLSGANVLTF. CDR3 sequence (DNA): TGCAGTGCTGTCACAGGGGGCACTCTCTCTGGGGCCAACGTCCTGACTTTC. The chain recombines TRBV20-1 with TRBJ2-6; 9 nucleotides align to TRBD1. With 5 bases clipped from V and 0 bases from J, the junction kept 8 bases outside the gene matches. The germline V gene has CDR1 DFQATT and CDR2 SNEGSKA (reference sequence). CDR3 length equals 17 residues.

This clonotype was detected ten times or more. This rearrangement joins TRBV7-9 to TRBJ1-1; D is undetermined. Trimming removed 2 bases from V and 6 bases from J, with 16 bases in between. Germline CDR1 SEHNR, CDR2 FQNEAQ (reference sequence). The CDR3 contains 15 residues. CDR3 region: CASSLYPGGRAEAFF. The CDR3 DNA is TGTGCCAGCAGCTTATATCCAGGTGGGAGGGCTGAAGCTTTCTTT.

This clonotype was found many times. The chain has TRBV12-3 or TRBV12-4 and TRBJ1-2, with D perhaps matching TRBD1 (5 bases). The CDR3 sequence is 13 residues long. Between the trimmed V and J ends, which lost 2 bases and 8 bases, there was a span of 12 bases. CDR3 amino acids: CASSLRGSDGYTF. The CDR3 DNA is TGTGCCAGCAGTTTAAGGGGAAGTGACGGCTACACCTTC.

This clonotype appeared many times. This sequence joins TRBV10-3 and TRBJ2-3; D might be TRBD1 (6 bases). The V end was cut by 7 bases, the J end by 4 bases, with 15 bases between. CDR3 length: 14 residues. Germline-derived CDR1 and CDR2 are ENHRY and SYGVKD. The CDR3 sequence is CAITDYRAADTQYF. In nucleotides, the CDR3 is TGTGCCATCACCGATTACAGGGCCGCAGATACGCAGTATTTT.

Many counts were recorded for this clonotype. CDR3 coding DNA: TGCGCCAGCAGCTGGAGGGGCAGAAGCACAGATACGCAGTATTTT. Amino acid sequence: CASSWRGRSTDTQYF. The chain joins TRBV5-1 to TRBJ2-3, with D tentatively TRBD2 (6 bases). The CDR3 totals 15 residues. Germline V gene data show CDR1 as SGHRS and CDR2 as YFSETQ. Trimming removed 3 bases at V and 0 bases at J, with 11 bases between.

A remark on this clonotype: A much larger clone differs from this one at a single base, so this may be a read error. The chain recombines TRBV29-1 with TRBJ2-1; 8 bases are a match to TRBD2. This CDR3 contains 12 residues. CDR1 is SQVTM, CDR2 ANQGSEA, per germline. The CDR3 nucleotides read TGCAGAGTTGTAATAACGGGGGGGCCTACGTTCTTC. It encodes CRVVITGGPTFF.

This clonotype has ten or more counts. The V gene is TRBV4-2, the J gene TRBJ1-2, with D unresolved. Germline-derived CDR1 and CDR2 are LGHNA and YNFKEQ. With 0 bases removed from V and 7 bases from J, the gap between germline ends came to 12 bases. The CDR3 contains 14 residues. DNA for the CDR3: TGTGCCAGCAGCCAAGATTCGGGCAGAGCTGGCTACACCTTC. The encoded protein is CASSQDSGRAGYTF.

This clonotype showed up many times. The rearrangement uses TRBV27 and TRBJ1-1; 7 bases agree with TRBD1. J gave up 0 bases and V 5 bases, and 6 bases lay outside the gene matches. The CDR3 runs to 15 residues. Germline V gives CDR1 MNHEY, CDR2 SMNVEV (reference sequence). CDR3 in amino acids: CASSRRDSLNTEAFF. Here the CDR3 DNA reads TGTGCCAGCAGTCGTAGGGACAGCCTGAACACTGAAGCTTTCTTT.

This clonotype has a count of ten or more. This chain uses TRBV12-5 with TRBJ1-3, with D hard to call. The V gene's germline CDR1 is LGHNT and CDR2 FRNRAP. V shed 0 bases and J shed 0 bases, with 9 bases lying between them. This CDR3 is built from 16 residues. CDR3 DNA: TGTGCTAGTGGTTTGGTACTCGGGAGCTCTGGAAACACCATATATTTT. Amino acid sequence: CASGLVLGSSGNTIYF.

This clonotype has a count of ten or more. The rearrangement links TRBV20-1 to TRBJ1-6, with D hard to call. V shed 5 bases and J shed 9 bases, with 17 bases lying between them. The CDR3 totals 14 residues. CDR1 DFQATT and CDR2 SNEGSKA come from the germline V gene (reference sequence). The CDR3 DNA sequence: TGCAGTGCTCCCGGGTCTCTAAAAGGTTCACCCCTCCACTTT. This translates into CSAPGSLKGSPLHF.

The V and J genes are TRBV11-2 and TRBJ1-2; D is perhaps TRBD1 (5 bases). The V gene lost 5 bases and the J gene lost 8 bases, with 12 bases spanning the gap. The CDR3 is 12 amino acids. Germline lookup yields CDR1 SGHAT and CDR2 FQNNGV. CDR3 DNA sequence: TGTGCCAGCAGCCCCGACTGGGGGGGCTACACCTTC. Translated, it gives CASSPDWGGYTF. The full variable domain, rest sourced from reference TRBV11-2 and TRBJ1-2, is EAGVAQSPRYKIIEKRQSVAFWCNPISGHATLYWYQQILGQGPKLLIQFQNNGVVDDSQLPKDRFSAERLKGVDSTLKIQPAKLEDSAVYLCASSPDWGGYTFGSGTRLTVV.

This clonotype was observed a few times. DNA of the CDR3: TGTGCCAGCAGCAACAATTTAGCGGGGGCCACAGATACGCAGTATTTT. Protein product: CASSNNLAGATDTQYF. The rearrangement joins TRBV7-2 to TRBJ2-3; 9 positions match TRBD2. The CDR3 spans 16 residues. The V and J ends lost 5 bases and 2 bases, in that order; junction bases with no gene match: 8. Germline V gene lookup returns CDR1 SGHTA and CDR2 FQGNSA.

The sample holds many counts of this clonotype. The V call is TRBV2, the J call TRBJ1-1; unclear D gene. Germline V gives CDR1 SNHLY, CDR2 FYNNEI. Trimming removed 7 bases from V and 8 bases from J, with 17 bases in between. This CDR3 comprises 13 residues. CDR3 in DNA: TGTGCCAGCATTGGTACCGGGCCGACCGAAGCTTTCTTT. This codes for CASIGTGPTEAFF.

This clonotype was detected ten times or more. V and J are TRBV7-3 and TRBJ1-1; 8 nucleotides align to TRBD1. This CDR3 comprises 16 residues. The germline V gene encodes CDR1 SGHTA and CDR2 FQGTGA. Germline trimming cut 2 bases from V and 2 bases from J; bases unmatched to any gene: 7. This CDR3 is CASSLFGGQANTEAFF. The CDR3 nucleotides read TGTGCCAGCAGCTTATTCGGGGGACAGGCAAACACTGAAGCTTTCTTT.